Below are 29 T cell receptor beta chains sequenced from a single sample in a study of shared clonotypes between healthy human individuals. Using immunoSEQ multiplex PCR, the repertoire was profiled, and TCRdb retains in-frame clones only, with some absent. This sample has approximately 2,300,000 clones; around 93% occur once, and the top ten carry 0.37%. Sequenced material: naive CD4+ T cells from PBMCs. Sample subset: CD45RA+ positively selected. The receptor set was obtained from a man aged 18 to 30 in good health. Some clones in this sample may be carry-over from other donors' samples.

The chain carries TRBV5-1 and TRBJ2-3, with TRBD2 identical over 10 bases. CDR3 length: 18 amino acids. Per the germline V gene, CDR1 is SGHRS and CDR2 is YFSETQ. J gave up 4 bases and V 4 bases, and 15 bases lay outside the gene matches. CDR3 in amino acids: CASSLGLIAGGRPDTQYF. The CDR3 DNA reads TGCGCCAGCAGCCTAGGCCTAATAGCGGGAGGTAGGCCAGATACGCAGTATTTT.

The V and J genes are TRBV25-1 and TRBJ2-7, with D perhaps TRBD1 (6 bases). Trimming shortened V by 3 bases and J by 0 bases, and 12 bases separated the two germline ends. This CDR3 region has 15 residues. CDR1 is MGHDK, CDR2 SYGVNS, per germline. The CDR3 here is CASSDTRDNSYEQYF. The CDR3 DNA sequence: TGTGCCAGCAGTGACACCCGGGACAACTCCTACGAGCAGTACTTC.

The genes are TRBV19 and TRBJ2-7, with 12 bases fitting TRBD1. J gave up 7 bases and V 6 bases, and 13 bases lay outside the gene matches. The CDR3 covers 16 residues. Germline V lookup: CDR1 LNHDA, CDR2 SQIVND (reference sequence). The CDR3 nucleotides are TGTGCCAGTAGCCCGAAATTTTGGGACAGGGGGCAAGAGCAGTACTTC. This codes for CASSPKFWDRGQEQYF.

The V call is TRBV5-8, the J call TRBJ1-2; 8 bases map to TRBD1. After removal of 4 bases from V and 4 bases from J, the junction contained 9 bases not matched to a gene. The CDR3 has 15 amino acids. CDR1 SGHTS and CDR2 YDEGEE come from the germline V gene. The CDR3 sequence: CASSRGTGRTYGYTF. As DNA, the CDR3 is TGTGCCAGCAGCAGAGGGACAGGCCGTACCTATGGCTACACCTTC.

The J gene is TRBJ1-3, the V gene TRBV19; 9 nucleotides align to TRBD1. CDR1 is LNHDA and CDR2 is SQIVND in the germline V gene (reference sequence). The junction had 3 bases not matched to a gene; V was cut back by 3 bases and J by 3 bases. The CDR3 consists of 15 residues. The CDR3 DNA follows: TGTGCCAGTAGTATGAGGGGACAGGGTGGAAACACCATATATTTT. Translating it yields CASSMRGQGGNTIYF.

The J gene is TRBJ1-6, the V gene TRBV7-9; D gene ambiguous. From germline, CDR1 is SEHNR and CDR2 FQNEAQ (reference sequence). Trimming left V 4 bases short and J 5 bases short, with 15 bases between. The CDR3 extends over 16 amino acids. CDR3 region: CASSSPPGPHNSPLHF. The DNA for the CDR3 is TGTGCCAGCAGCTCACCCCCCGGACCGCATAATTCACCCCTCCACTTT. Using reference TRBV7-9 and TRBJ1-6 for the parts outside the CDR3, the full variable domain is DTGVSQNPRHKITKRGQNVTFRCDPISEHNRLYWYRQTLGQGPEFLTYFQNEAQLEKSRLLSDRFSAERPKGSFSTLEIQRTEQGDSAMYLCASSSPPGPHNSPLHFGNGTRLTVT.

This chain's CDR3 is CASSELLWAGSSYNEQFF. DNA for the CDR3: TGTGCCAGCAGTGAACTGTTATGGGCAGGGAGCTCCTACAATGAGCAGTTCTTC. The rearrangement links TRBV6-1 to TRBJ2-1; the D gene could be TRBD1 or TRBD2 (5 bases each). CDR1 is MNHNS, CDR2 SASEGT, per germline. Trimming stripped 2 bases from V and 0 bases from J, with 17 bases between. The CDR3 length is 18 residues.

About this clone: This CDR3 is also generated by other DNA sequences in the sample. The chain carries TRBV28 and TRBJ2-7; the match to TRBD1 covers 8 bases. The V gene's germline CDR1 is MDHEN and CDR2 SYDVKM. The CDR3 is 13 amino acids. Losses at the gene ends were 6 bases for V and 3 bases for J; bases not matched to a gene: 4. CDR3 nucleotides: TGTGCCAGCAGACTTGGACAGGGCTACGAGCAGTACTTC. Residues: CASRLGQGYEQYF.

The chain has TRBV19 and TRBJ2-7; D perhaps matches TRBD1 (6 bases). This CDR3 contains 12 residues. Trimming took 5 bases from V and 6 from J, leaving 11 bases between them. Germline CDR1 and CDR2: LNHDA and SQIVND (reference sequence). The CDR3 protein is CASSPQGREQYF. CDR3 DNA sequence: TGTGCCAGTAGTCCCCAGGGGCGCGAGCAGTACTTC.

CDR3 bases: TGCGCCAGCAGCCAAGTTTCAGCGGGATTCACAGATACGCAGTATTTT. Its protein is CASSQVSAGFTDTQYF. The V gene is TRBV4-1, the J gene TRBJ2-3; 7 bases agree with TRBD2. With 1 base clipped from V and 2 bases from J, the junction kept 6 bases outside the gene matches. Germline V gene sequence: CDR1 MGHRA, CDR2 YSYEKL. CDR3 length: 16 amino acids.

The chain couples TRBV7-9 to TRBJ2-6; the match to TRBD2 covers 10 bases. The germline V gene encodes CDR1 SEHNR and CDR2 FQNEAQ (reference sequence). V lost 7 bases and J lost 0; bases outside the gene matches: 9. The CDR3 extends over 18 amino acids. The CDR3 sequence: CASIDSGLATSGANVLTF. The CDR3 bases are TGTGCCAGCATCGACTCGGGACTAGCGACCTCTGGGGCCAACGTCCTGACTTTC.

The J gene is TRBJ2-5, the V gene TRBV7-2; D gene uncertain. Germline V CDR1 and CDR2: SGHTA, FQGNSA. The V and J ends lost 5 bases and 5 bases respectively, with 12 bases between them. CDR3 size: 13 residues. CDR3 sequence reads: CASSALPTETQYF. The CDR3 nucleotides are TGTGCCAGCAGCGCCTTACCTACGGAGACCCAGTACTTC.

The chain is built from TRBV5-1 and TRBJ2-7; TRBD2 matches at 10 bases. With V trimmed by 4 bases and J by 2 bases, 9 bases remained unmatched. The germline V gene has CDR1 SGHRS and CDR2 YFSETQ. There are 16 residues in the CDR3. The CDR3 coding sequence is TGCGCCAGCAGCCGGGTGGTAGCGGGAGGCCCCTACGAGCAGTACTTC. It codes for CASSRVVAGGPYEQYF.

V gene TRBV5-5 combines with J gene TRBJ1-5; 7 bases are a match to TRBD1. V gave up 1 base and J gave up 3 bases; unmatched junction bases: 4. The germline gives CDR1 SGHKS, CDR2 YYEKEE (reference sequence). The CDR3 is 15 residues long. The CDR3 DNA reads as TGTGCCAGCAGCTTGTGGGACAGTCCCAATCAGCCCCAGCATTTT. It yields the protein CASSLWDSPNQPQHF.

The J gene is TRBJ2-1, the V gene TRBV9; TRBD2 matches 9 bases. J lost 9 bases, V lost 0 bases, and 7 bases had no gene match. Germline values: CDR1 SGDLS, CDR2 YYNGEE. The CDR3 spans 15 residues. The CDR3 region has the DNA TGTGCCAGCAGCGTAGCTCCCGGACTAGCGAGTGAGCAGTTCTTC. Protein product: CASSVAPGLASEQFF.

The J gene is TRBJ2-2, the V gene TRBV7-3, with D possibly matching TRBD1 (5 bases). Trimming took 5 bases from V and 7 from J, leaving 11 bases between them. The CDR3 covers 13 residues. CDR1 SGHTA and CDR2 FQGTGA come from the germline V gene. The CDR3 reads CASSRTSDGELFF. The CDR3 DNA sequence: TGTGCCAGCAGCCGGACAAGTGACGGGGAGCTGTTTTTT.

This chain connects TRBV11-3 to TRBJ1-5; 8 bases agree with TRBD1. The CDR3 consists of 13 residues. The V and J ends lost 8 bases and 7 bases, in that order; junction bases with no gene match: 7. Germline loops: CDR1 SGHNT, CDR2 YENEEA. For the CDR3, the DNA is TGTGCCAGCGGAGACAGGGGCGGGCAGCCCCAGCATTTT. Residues: CASGDRGGQPQHF.

J is TRBJ1-5 and V is TRBV6-6, with no clear D. CDR1 MNHNY and CDR2 SVGAGI come from the germline V gene (reference sequence). Trimming pared 4 bases from V and 5 bases from J, leaving 3 bases between. This CDR3 has 11 residues. The CDR3: CASSSYQPQHF. DNA of the CDR3: TGTGCCAGCAGTTCTTATCAGCCCCAGCATTTT.

The V and J genes are TRBV2 and TRBJ2-1; 7 bases line up with TRBD1. After removal of 5 bases from V and 6 bases from J, the junction contained 4 bases not matched to a gene. The CDR3 length is 13 residues. CDR1 SNHLY and CDR2 FYNNEI come from the germline V gene. Here the CDR3 reads CASSLGQSNEQFF. CDR3 bases: TGTGCCAGCAGTTTGGGACAGTCCAATGAGCAGTTCTTC.

The rearrangement uses TRBV19 and TRBJ1-5, with TRBD1 as a possible D gene (6 bases). Germline values: CDR1 LNHDA, CDR2 SQIVND (reference sequence). Trimming took off 1 base at V and 2 bases at J, with 24 bases between the two ends. CDR3 size: 20 residues. This CDR3 reads CASSIALIGTIGRGNQPQHF. DNA of the CDR3: TGTGCCAGTAGTATAGCTCTAATTGGGACAATCGGGAGGGGCAATCAGCCCCAGCATTTT.

This clone showed up just once. V and J are TRBV27 and TRBJ1-2; 7 bases agree with TRBD1. The V gene's germline CDR1 is MNHEY and CDR2 SMNVEV (reference sequence). The ends lost 5 bases at V and 8 bases at J; junction bases unmatched: 17. The CDR3 consists of 16 residues. CDR3 nucleotide sequence: TGTGCCAGCAGTCCTGATACCGACAGGGATGCGGGAGGCTACACCTTC. Translated, it gives CASSPDTDRDAGGYTF.

The V and J genes are TRBV28 and TRBJ1-6; D is unclear. The germline gives CDR1 MDHEN, CDR2 SYDVKM. V lost 10 bases to trimming and J lost 0 bases, with 7 bases between them. This CDR3 has 13 residues. CDR3 residues: CATYHSYNSPLHF. CDR3 DNA sequence: TGTGCCACCTATCACTCCTATAATTCACCCCTCCACTTT.

V gene TRBV7-9 combines with J gene TRBJ1-1; D not certain. The V gene lost 7 bases and the J gene lost 2 bases, with 14 bases spanning the gap. The CDR3 is made up of 14 amino acids. Germline CDR1 reads SEHNR; CDR2 reads FQNEAQ (reference sequence). The CDR3 region is CASNPSLANTEAFF. CDR3 nucleotide sequence: TGTGCCAGCAACCCCAGCCTGGCTAACACTGAAGCTTTCTTT.

The chain joins TRBV27 to TRBJ2-1; TRBD1 is a possible D gene (6 bases). The CDR3 length is 15 residues. Germline V gene sequence: CDR1 MNHEY, CDR2 SMNVEV (reference sequence). V lost 0 bases and J 5 bases, leaving 11 bases between the germline ends. In DNA form, the CDR3 reads TGTGCCAGCAGTTTATCTGGCCAGGGGAACAATGAGCAGTTCTTC. This gives the protein CASSLSGQGNNEQFF.

Notes on this clone: Other nucleotide sequences in the sample specify the same CDR3. The chain recombines TRBV28 with TRBJ1-3; perhaps TRBD1 as D (5 bases). Per germline, CDR1 MDHEN and CDR2 SYDVKM. V dropped 4 bases and J dropped 4 bases, with 11 bases sitting between them. CDR3 length equals 14 residues. CDR3 sequence reads: CASSSPGQGNTIYF. The DNA of the CDR3 is TGTGCCAGCAGTTCCCCAGGGCAAGGAAACACCATATATTTT.

This chain joins TRBV5-1 and TRBJ1-1; TRBD1 matches 7 bases. CDR3 length: 16 residues. V lost 4 bases and J lost 1; bases outside the gene matches: 10. The V gene's germline CDR1 is SGHRS and CDR2 YFSETQ. This chain's CDR3 is CASSLITGVGNTEAFF. CDR3 nucleotides: TGCGCCAGCAGCCTAATAACAGGGGTGGGGAACACTGAAGCTTTCTTT.

This chain connects TRBV25-1 to TRBJ2-7, with D perhaps TRBD2 (7 bases). Germline V gene data show CDR1 as MGHDK and CDR2 as SYGVNS. The CDR3 spans 13 residues. V was pared by 8 bases and J by 2 bases, with 13 bases between. CDR3 DNA sequence: TGTGCCAGCGGGAGGGGGGCGACCTACGAGCAGTACTTC. Translation: CASGRGATYEQYF.

The CDR3 region has the DNA TGTGCCAGCAGCCCCCGCAGGGATAGCTCCTACGAGCAGTACTTC. This gives the protein CASSPRRDSSYEQYF. The chain employs TRBV27 and TRBJ2-7; the D gene is possibly TRBD1 (5 bases). The V and J ends lost 6 bases and 0 bases respectively, with 15 bases between them. CDR1 and CDR2 from the germline V gene are MNHEY and SMNVEV (reference sequence). The CDR3 spans 15 residues.

This clone was seen only once. J is TRBJ1-4 and V is TRBV5-1; no clear D gene. Trimming took off 0 bases at V and 0 bases at J, with 12 bases between the two ends. Germline loops: CDR1 SGHRS, CDR2 YFSETQ. The CDR3 extends over 17 amino acids. The CDR3 here is CASSLEAFDATNEKLFF. The CDR3 nucleotides are TGCGCCAGCAGCTTGGAGGCCTTCGACGCAACTAATGAAAAACTGTTTTTT. Combining the CDR3 with reference TRBV5-1 and TRBJ1-4 gives the whole variable domain KAGVTQTPRYLIKTRGQQVTLSCSPISGHRSVSWYQQTPGQGLQFLFEYFSETQRNKGNFPGRFSGRQFSNSRSEMNVSTLELGDSALYLCASSLEAFDATNEKLFFGSGTQLSVL.